The present TCR beta chain was sequenced within a study of a mutant IDH1 vaccine in newly diagnosed glioma. Findings of the study overall: Apparently unrelated to pseudoprogression were changes in the top peripheral T cell clonotypes. The occurrence of vaccine-induced immune responses was seen in roughly 93% of patients.

Germline V gene data show CDR1 as SGHDN and CDR2 as FVKESK. The CDR3 spans 13 residues. Trimming cost V 1 base and J 2 bases, with 6 bases left between them. In the case of this clone: The antigen is undetermined.

TCRdb keeps only in-frame clones here, not all; method: immunoSEQ multiplex PCR. The table includes 45,000 or so clones, about 76% detected once. Indicated time point: week 35, safety follow-up. The study gave 300 ug of mutant IDH1 20-mer peptide per vaccine dose, with topical imiquimod. This clonotype originated in a woman in her thirties or forties with glioma. Some clones in this sample may be carry-over from other donors' samples. V is TRBV14 and J is TRBJ2-7; D gene ambiguous. The starting material was PBMCs, obtained from a glioma patient whose treatment included an IDH1 peptide vaccine. The DNA of the CDR3 is TGTGCCAGCAGCCAAGCGGCAACCTACGAGCAGTACTTC. Protein sequence: CASSQAATYEQYF.